The 15 T cell receptor beta chains reported below all come from one sample, sequenced in a study of T cell repertoires in cytomegalovirus infection. TCRdb re-called the reads through MiXCR, storing one row per CDR3 protein. The top ten hold approximately 18% of the sample, which has approximately 150,000 distinct CDR3 sequences, approximately 17% seen once. The source material was CD8+ T cells from PBMCs. The receptors here all came from a human donor in good health (CMV status not recorded). Some clones in this sample may be carry-over from other donors' samples.

This rearrangement joins TRBV6-2 or TRBV6-3 to TRBJ2-2, with 11 bases fitting TRBD2. Trimming took 0 bases from V and 2 from J; bases not matched to a gene: 8. Germline loops: CDR1 MNHEY, CDR2 SVGEGT. The CDR3 length is 19 residues. CDR3 residues: CASSYSETSGTFNTGELFF. CDR3 nucleotide sequence: TGTGCCAGCAGTTACTCGGAGACTAGCGGGACGTTTAACACCGGGGAGCTGTTTTTT.

This clonotype was counted many times. This sequence joins TRBV19 and TRBJ2-1; D gene uncertain. The germline V and J ends were trimmed by 5 bases and 5 bases, with 13 bases remaining between them. The germline V gene has CDR1 LNHDA and CDR2 SQIVND (reference sequence). The length of the CDR3 is 14 residues. The chain's CDR3 is CASSWGAPDNEQFF. The DNA of the CDR3 is TGTGCCAGTAGTTGGGGTGCCCCGGACAATGAGCAGTTCTTC.

The sample holds many counts of this clonotype. V gene TRBV6-2 or TRBV6-3 combines with J gene TRBJ2-7; 13 positions match TRBD2. The CDR3 spans 15 residues. Germline V CDR1 and CDR2: MNHEY, SVGEGT. Trimming at V came to 5 bases and at J to 2 bases, leaving 3 bases not matched to a gene. The CDR3 region is CASSPGLAGTYEQYF. The CDR3 DNA is TGTGCCAGCAGTCCGGGACTAGCGGGAACCTACGAGCAGTACTTC.

The V and J genes are TRBV29-1 and TRBJ2-1, with D perhaps assigned TRBD1 or TRBD2 (7 bases each). Germline CDR1 SQVTM, CDR2 ANQGSEA. The ends were cut back, 1 base at V and 4 bases at J, with 11 bases in the middle. The CDR3 consists of 14 residues. The chain's CDR3 is CSVEAGGVYNEQFF. The DNA of the CDR3 is TGCAGCGTTGAAGCAGGGGGGGTTTACAATGAGCAGTTCTTC.

A few counts support this clonotype. This chain uses TRBV28 with TRBJ1-4, with D unclear. The CDR3 covers 18 residues. V was pared by 6 bases and J by 0 bases, with 20 bases between. Germline CDR1 is MDHEN and CDR2 is SYDVKM. Here the CDR3 reads CASSAPSTLPPTNEKLFF. CDR3 nucleotides: TGTGCCAGCAGCGCCCCCTCTACTCTTCCGCCAACTAATGAAAAACTGTTTTTT.

This clonotype has a handful of counts. CDR3 coding DNA: TGTGCCAGCAGCTTGGTGACTACTAGCGGGGGCTACAATGAGCAGTTCTTC. This codes for CASSLVTTSGGYNEQFF. The chain uses TRBV7-9 and TRBJ2-1; 11 nucleotides line up with TRBD2. The V segment lost 3 bases and the J segment 3 bases; nucleotides outside the gene matches: 7. Germline V gene data show CDR1 as SEHNR and CDR2 as FQNEAQ (reference sequence). The CDR3 has 17 residues. Variable domain in full (rest from reference TRBV7-9 and TRBJ2-1): DTGVSQNPRHKITKRGQNVTFRCDPISEHNRLYWYRQTLGQGPEFLTYFQNEAQLEKSRLLSDRFSAERPKGSFSTLEIQRTEQGDSAMYLCASSLVTTSGGYNEQFFGPGTRLTVL.

The CDR3 bases are TGTGCCAGCAAACTCGGGACCGAAAGTGATCAGCCCCAGCATTTT. Protein: CASKLGTESDQPQHF. This rearrangement joins TRBV28 to TRBJ1-5; D possibly corresponds to TRBD1 (5 bases). The CDR3 is 15 residues long. V lost 7 bases and J 5 bases, leaving 18 bases between the germline ends. Germline CDR1 and CDR2: MDHEN and SYDVKM.

The V gene is TRBV28, the J gene TRBJ1-2; D remains unclear. The CDR3 totals 13 residues. Trimming took off 7 bases at V and 8 bases at J, with 17 bases between the two ends. Per the germline V gene, CDR1 is MDHEN and CDR2 is SYDVKM. DNA of the CDR3: TGTGCCAGCACCCCACAGCGTCCCTTAGGCTACACCTTC. Protein: CASTPQRPLGYTF.

This clonotype was observed a few times. This chain joins TRBV20-1 and TRBJ1-1; no firm D call. Trimming stripped 0 bases from V and 0 bases from J, with 8 bases between. Germline CDR1 is DFQATT and CDR2 is SNEGSKA (reference sequence). The CDR3 is 14 amino acids. CDR3 protein: CSARDAGMNTEAFF. As DNA, the CDR3 is TGCAGTGCTAGAGACGCTGGTATGAACACTGAAGCTTTCTTT.

This clonotype appeared a few times. This sequence joins TRBV14 and TRBJ2-1; 7 bases align to TRBD2. The CDR3 is 15 residues long. The J segment lost 4 bases and the V segment lost 3 bases, leaving 6 bases of the junction unmatched. The germline V gene has CDR1 SGHDN and CDR2 FVKESK. In nucleotides, the CDR3 is TGTGCCAGCAGCCAGCAGACTAGCAAGTACAATGAGCAGTTCTTC. Translating gives CASSQQTSKYNEQFF.

This clonotype occurred a few times. The chain employs TRBV7-3 and TRBJ1-6, with D possibly TRBD1 on 5 matching bases. V shed 5 bases and J shed 10 bases, with 6 bases lying between them. Germline CDR1 reads SGHTA; CDR2 reads FQGTGA. The CDR3 sequence is 11 residues long. In DNA form, the CDR3 reads TGTGCCAGCAGCCGGGGGTCACCCCTCCACTTT. Protein: CASSRGSPLHF.

This clonotype has just a few counts. The V gene is TRBV30, the J gene TRBJ2-3, with 7 bases fitting TRBD2. Looked up from germline, CDR1 is GTSNPN and CDR2 is SVGIG (reference sequence). V trimming: 8 bases; J trimming: 3 bases; junction bases outside the gene matches: 8. The CDR3 covers 13 residues. In DNA, the CDR3 is TGTGCCGGGGGGGATCGGGGGACAGATACGCAGTATTTT. This translates into CAGGDRGTDTQYF.

This chain joins TRBV7-3 and TRBJ1-1, with 7 positions matching TRBD1. Per the germline V gene, CDR1 is SGHTA and CDR2 is FQGTGA. Trimming removed 2 bases from V and 0 bases from J; junction bases left unmatched: 3. The CDR3 is made up of 15 amino acids. CDR3 sequence: CASSLEGALNTEAFF. CDR3 nucleotide sequence: TGTGCCAGCAGCTTAGAGGGGGCCTTGAACACTGAAGCTTTCTTT.

As to this clonotype: Possible read error: a much larger clone is one base away. J is TRBJ1-5 and V is TRBV7-9; D uncertain. Germline V gene data show CDR1 as SEHNR and CDR2 as FQNEAQ (reference sequence). This CDR3 is built from 15 residues. The CDR3 coding sequence is TGTGCCAGCAGCTCAACGACCCTGGAGGGTCAGCCCCAGCTTTTT. This codes for CASSSTTLEGQPQLF.

This clonotype was observed many times. The gene calls are TRBV5-4 and TRBJ2-1, with D tentatively TRBD2 (5 bases). Per the germline V gene, CDR1 is SGHNT and CDR2 is YYREEE (reference sequence). Trimming removed 4 bases at V and 9 bases at J, with 14 bases between. The length of the CDR3 is 13 residues. CDR3: CASSKPLEGEQFF. In DNA, the CDR3 is TGTGCCAGCAGCAAACCTCTAGAGGGTGAGCAGTTCTTC.